These 5 T cell receptor beta chains were all obtained from the same sample, sequenced in a study of control samples from healthy donors and cancer patients. Clones were read by immunoSEQ multiplex PCR, and TCRdb kept only the in-frame ones, dropping some. The sample has about 92,000 clones; about four fifths are singletons. The sequenced sample was blood. These receptors all come from a woman in her sixties or seventies in good health.

This clone has a handful of counts. V usage is TRBV11-2 and J usage is TRBJ2-2; D remains unclear. This CDR3 spans 13 amino acids. V gave up 1 base and J gave up 7 bases, with 7 bases separating them. Per the germline V gene, CDR1 is SGHAT and CDR2 is FQNNGV. Here the CDR3 reads CASSLVLSGELFF. The CDR3 DNA is TGTGCCAGCAGCTTAGTCTTGAGCGGGGAGCTGTTTTTT. Drawing the rest from reference TRBV11-2 and TRBJ2-2, the complete variable domain is EAGVAQSPRYKIIEKRQSVAFWCNPISGHATLYWYQQILGQGPKLLIQFQNNGVVDDSQLPKDRFSAERLKGVDSTLKIQPAKLEDSAVYLCASSLVLSGELFFGEGSRLTVL.

The chain couples TRBV4-3 to TRBJ2-6; D not certain. Looked up from germline, CDR1 is LGHNA and CDR2 is YSLEER. The CDR3 has 18 amino acids. Trimming took off 1 base at V and 0 bases at J, with 13 bases between the two ends. CDR3 nucleotides: TGCGCCAGCAGCCAAGCCTCTGGTGTGGCCTCTGGGGCCAACGTCCTGACTTTC. Amino acid sequence: CASSQASGVASGANVLTF.

This clone was seen a single time. This chain uses TRBV6-5 with TRBJ1-1, with no clear D. This CDR3 has 14 residues. The V gene's germline CDR1 is MNHEY and CDR2 SVGAGI. The V end lost 0 bases, the J end lost 10 bases, and 15 bases lay between the germline ends. CDR3 DNA sequence: TGTGCCAGCAGTTACTCGAAAGGGTCCGGTACAGCTTTCTTT. Translated: CASSYSKGSGTAFF.

The chain links TRBV7-8 to TRBJ2-2, with 14 bases aligning to TRBD2. The CDR3 consists of 19 residues. Germline V gene lookup returns CDR1 SGHVS and CDR2 FQNEAQ. The V and J ends lost 4 bases and 4 bases, in that order; junction bases with no gene match: 11. The CDR3 DNA is TGTGCCAGCAGCTCCCGACCCGGACTAGCGGGGGGAGCCACCGGGGAGCTGTTTTTT. Its translation is CASSSRPGLAGGATGELFF.

This sequence joins TRBV2 and TRBJ1-2; 7 positions agree with TRBD1. This CDR3 spans 13 amino acids. In germline, CDR1 is SNHLY, CDR2 FYNNEI. Trimming took 6 bases from V and 4 from J; bases not matched to a gene: 5. For the CDR3, the DNA is TGTGCCAGCAGCTGGGACAGTAGCTATGGCTACACCTTC. Protein: CASSWDSSYGYTF. The full variable domain, in which reference TRBV2 and TRBJ1-2 provide the parts outside the CDR3, is EPEVTQTPSHQVTQMGQEVILRCVPISNHLYFYWYRQILGQKVEFLVSFYNNEISEKSEIFDDQFSVERPDGSNFTLKIRSTKLEDSAMYFCASSWDSSYGYTFGSGTRLTVV.